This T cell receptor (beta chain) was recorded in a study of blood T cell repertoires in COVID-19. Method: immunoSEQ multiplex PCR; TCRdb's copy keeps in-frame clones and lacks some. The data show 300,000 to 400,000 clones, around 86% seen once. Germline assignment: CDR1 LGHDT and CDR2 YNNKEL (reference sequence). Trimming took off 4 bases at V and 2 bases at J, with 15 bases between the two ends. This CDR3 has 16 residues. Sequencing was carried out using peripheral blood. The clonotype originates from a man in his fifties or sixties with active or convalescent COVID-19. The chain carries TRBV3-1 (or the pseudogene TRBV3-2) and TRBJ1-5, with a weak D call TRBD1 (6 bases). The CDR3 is CASSRSGDDGNQPQHF. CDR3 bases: TGTGCCAGCAGCCGGTCAGGGGATGATGGCAATCAGCCCCAGCATTTT.